This record concerns one TCR beta chain sequence. What it recognizes is unknown. This entry is derived from a study of vaccination and CD4 T cells after COVID-19. Study outcomes and limitations: It was observed that, in convalescent patients, a median about 90% of reactive clones arose only post-vaccination. The rise in median SARS-CoV-2-reactive clonotypes, from roughly 22 to 38, was not significant.

The Oncomine TCR Beta short-read assay sequenced DNA from cultured CD4+ T cells. Using the QIAamp micro DNA kit, genomic DNA was extracted from the CD4+ T cells that had been cultured. TCRdb redid the calling of the PCR reads with MiXCR, one entry per CDR3 protein. This table has roughly 11,000 distinct CDR3 sequences, approximately 80% appearing once. The germline V and J ends were trimmed by 5 bases and 7 bases, with 12 bases remaining between them. This CDR3 comprises 13 residues. CDR1 and CDR2 from the germline V gene are SEHNR and FQNEAQ (reference sequence). Sample treatment: roughly 10-day PBMC culture with coronavirus spike peptide pools or control peptides (ViraFEST assay). Roughly 2 million PBMCs per well were cultured with about 10 IU/ml IL-2 and approximately 10 ug/ml peptide pools.

This clonotype originated in a human donor who had recovered from COVID-19. What was sequenced was CD4+ T cells from blood, cultured in vitro. The genes are TRBV7-9 and TRBJ1-5; the D is unclear. In DNA form, the CDR3 reads TGTGCCAGCAGCGAACTGAGTGGGCAGCCCCAGCATTTT. It yields the protein CASSELSGQPQHF. Full variable domain (remainder filled in from reference TRBV7-9 and TRBJ1-5): DTGVSQNPRHKITKRGQNVTFRCDPISEHNRLYWYRQTLGQGPEFLTYFQNEAQLEKSRLLSDRFSAERPKGSFSTLEIQRTEQGDSAMYLCASSELSGQPQHFGDGTRLSIL.